The source of this T cell receptor (beta chain) is a study of cytomegalovirus exposure and HLA in healthy donors. This CDR3 contains 16 residues. Trimming pared 3 bases from V and 7 bases from J, leaving 20 bases between. Germline CDR1 and CDR2: KGHSH and LQKENI. 13 Jbeta primers and 60 Vbeta primers were used for the PCR. Only in-frame clones appear in the TCRdb table, and some are missing; sequencing was by immunoSEQ multiplex PCR. The sample consists of under 250,000 clones, approximately 85% of them appearing once. The receptor was isolated from a woman aged 50 to 65 in good health and CMV-seronegative. V is TRBV18 and J is TRBJ2-3, with D unclear. Input material: PBMCs. CDR3: CASSPGPQSIGNTQYF. The CDR3 DNA is TGTGCCAGCTCACCGGGTCCACAGTCGATCGGTAATACGCAGTATTTT.